Each of the 30 T cell receptor beta chains below was sequenced from the same sample in a study of CD8+ T cells in alopecia areata listed by TCRdb under 2018. Library preparation employed the immunoSEQ multiplex PCR assay. RNA was extracted from all samples and reverse transcribed into cDNA, which served as template for TCR sequencing. TCRdb retrieved this table from immuneACCESS and kept in-frame rearrangements only. Not all clones are present; in checked studies, unresolved V genes account for under half, and no reason is known for the remainder. The sample table holds 150,000 or so clones, of which 45% to 60% were seen once. 6.5% to 7.5% of the sample belongs to the ten largest clones. Material: CD4+ T cells sorted from blood. The receptors come from a human donor with alopecia areata.

This chain links TRBV11-2 with TRBJ2-1; TRBD2 matches at 11 bases. The CDR3 is made up of 14 amino acids. Germline CDR1 SGHAT, CDR2 FQNNGV. CDR3 bases: TGTGCTGAAGGGACTAGCGGCCTTCCACATGAGCAGTTCTTC. It yields the protein CAEGTSGLPHEQFF.

The chain is built from TRBV27 and TRBJ1-1, with 8 bases that match TRBD1. In germline, CDR1 is MNHEY, CDR2 SMNVEV (reference sequence). This CDR3 is 17 amino acids long. V was pared by 3 bases and J by 0 bases, with 9 bases of the junction left unmatched. The CDR3 reads CASSLSTGGTVNTEAFF. DNA for the CDR3: TGTGCCAGCAGTTTGTCAACAGGGGGAACCGTGAACACTGAAGCTTTCTTT.

The rearrangement joins TRBV7-8 to TRBJ2-5, with D possibly being TRBD1 (5 bases). The CDR3 length is 16 residues. Germline CDR1 is SGHVS and CDR2 is FQNEAQ. V was shortened by 5 bases and J by 0 bases, with 16 bases between the two germline ends. The DNA for the CDR3 is TGTGCCAGCAGCGAAACTGGACAATCGTACCAAGAGACCCAGTACTTC. As protein: CASSETGQSYQETQYF.

A remark on this clone: One junction end does not reproduce the germline sequence, and a read error may be involved. The V call is TRBV20-1, the J call TRBJ2-1; TRBD2 is a possible D gene (5 bases). Germline V CDR1 and CDR2: DFQATT, SNEGSKA (reference sequence). This CDR3 is built from 11 residues. CDR3 in amino acids: CSAAQERLELF. In nucleotides, the CDR3 is TGCAGTGCTGCTCAGGAGCGGCTGGAACTCTTC.

V is TRBV18 and J is TRBJ2-2; 8 nucleotides match TRBD2. CDR3 length equals 16 residues. CDR1 and CDR2 from the germline V gene are KGHSH and LQKENI. V lost 5 bases, J lost 0 bases, and 5 bases stayed unmatched. CDR3: CASSDLAGSNTGELFF. CDR3 bases: TGTGCCAGCTCAGATCTAGCGGGCTCGAACACCGGGGAGCTGTTTTTT.

The chain recombines TRBV11-2 with TRBJ2-7, with D possibly TRBD2 on 5 matching bases. Germline lookup yields CDR1 SGHAT and CDR2 FQNNGV. This CDR3 is 15 amino acids long. The germline V and J ends were trimmed by 5 bases and 0 bases, with 14 bases remaining between them. The CDR3 DNA is TGTGCCAGCAGCATCGAGGACTTTAGCTCCTACGAGCAGTACTTC. This gives the protein CASSIEDFSSYEQYF. The full variable domain, its missing parts supplied by reference TRBV11-2 and TRBJ2-7, is EAGVAQSPRYKIIEKRQSVAFWCNPISGHATLYWYQQILGQGPKLLIQFQNNGVVDDSQLPKDRFSAERLKGVDSTLKIQPAKLEDSAVYLCASSIEDFSSYEQYFGPGTRLTVT.

The CDR3 DNA follows: TGCGCCAGCAGCCGGGACCCGCTCTCTGGGGCCAACGTCCTGACTTTC. Its translation: CASSRDPLSGANVLTF. V gene TRBV5-1 combines with J gene TRBJ2-6; possibly TRBD1 or TRBD2 for D (5 bases each). CDR1 and CDR2 (germline): SGHRS, YFSETQ. The CDR3 runs to 16 residues. Trimming shortened V by 4 bases and J by 0 bases, and 11 bases separated the two germline ends. The complete variable domain, with remaining parts taken from reference TRBV5-1 and TRBJ2-6, reads KAGVTQTPRYLIKTRGQQVTLSCSPISGHRSVSWYQQTPGQGLQFLFEYFSETQRNKGNFPGRFSGRQFSNSRSEMNVSTLELGDSALYLCASSRDPLSGANVLTFGAGSRLTVL.

V is TRBV6-6 and J is TRBJ2-7; D unclear. From germline, CDR1 is MNHNY and CDR2 SVGAGI (reference sequence). Trimming removed 7 bases at V and 7 bases at J, with 20 bases between. The CDR3 runs 14 residues. CDR3 amino acids: CASTPRSPPGEQYF. Here the CDR3 DNA reads TGTGCCAGCACCCCCCGGAGTCCCCCCGGGGAGCAGTACTTC.

The chain combines TRBV29-1 with TRBJ2-4; D might be TRBD1 or TRBD2, each matching 5 bases. Looked up from germline, CDR1 is SQVTM and CDR2 is ANQGSEA. CDR3 length: 16 residues. V lost 4 bases and J lost 2, with 18 bases in between. CDR3: CSVVVTRRTTKNIQYF. CDR3 sequence (DNA): TGCAGCGTTGTGGTAACCCGGAGGACAACCAAAAACATTCAGTACTTC.

V gene TRBV4-1 combines with J gene TRBJ1-5; D gene ambiguous. Germline CDR1 reads MGHRA; CDR2 reads YSYEKL. Between the trimmed V and J ends, which lost 1 base and 6 bases, there was a span of 10 bases. This CDR3 is 14 amino acids long. The CDR3 DNA is TGCGCCAGCAGCCAAGTACGGGGAAGTCAGCCCCAGCATTTT. Amino acids: CASSQVRGSQPQHF.

The chain joins TRBV5-4 to TRBJ2-5, with D uncertain. CDR1 is SGHNT, CDR2 YYREEE, per germline (reference sequence). Trimming took off 5 bases at V and 4 bases at J, with 15 bases between the two ends. CDR3 length: 14 residues. This CDR3 is CASRPDFPVETQYF. The DNA for the CDR3 is TGTGCCAGCAGACCAGACTTTCCGGTAGAGACCCAGTACTTC.

This clone was seen a few times. The rearrangement joins TRBV6-6 to TRBJ1-2, with D perhaps matching TRBD1 (5 bases). The V end lost 8 bases, the J end lost 2 bases, and 12 bases lay between the germline ends. CDR1 is MNHNY, CDR2 SVGAGI, per germline (reference sequence). The CDR3 is 13 residues long. CDR3 DNA sequence: TGTGCCAGCGAATCTCCAGGGAACTATGGCTACACCTTC. Amino acid sequence: CASESPGNYGYTF.

The chain joins TRBV7-3 to TRBJ2-5, with a tentative D call TRBD2 (5 bases). V was shortened by 4 bases and J by 5 bases, with 8 bases between the two germline ends. This CDR3 is built from 12 residues. Germline CDR1 is SGHTA and CDR2 is FQGTGA. The CDR3 region is CASSSPGETQYF. The CDR3 coding sequence is TGTGCCAGCAGCTCACCGGGGGAGACCCAGTACTTC.

The J gene is TRBJ2-7, the V gene TRBV30; D is perhaps TRBD2 (7 bases). Germline loops: CDR1 GTSNPN, CDR2 SVGIG (reference sequence). The CDR3 is 13 residues long. Trimming removed 4 bases at V and 2 bases at J, with 12 bases between. CDR3 nucleotide sequence: TGTGCCTGGACGGGGGGACACACCTACGAGCAGTACTTC. Protein product: CAWTGGHTYEQYF.

The chain has TRBV5-1 and TRBJ1-1; D is uncertain. CDR3 length: 13 residues. CDR1 is SGHRS, CDR2 YFSETQ, per germline. Trimming removed 0 bases from V and 5 bases from J, with 8 bases in between. The CDR3 protein is CASSLERSTEAFF. Written as DNA, the CDR3 is TGCGCCAGCAGCTTGGAGAGGTCAACTGAAGCTTTCTTT. Full variable domain (missing parts from reference TRBV5-1 and TRBJ1-1): KAGVTQTPRYLIKTRGQQVTLSCSPISGHRSVSWYQQTPGQGLQFLFEYFSETQRNKGNFPGRFSGRQFSNSRSEMNVSTLELGDSALYLCASSLERSTEAFFGQGTRLTVV.

The rearrangement joins TRBV28 to TRBJ2-7; 8 nucleotides line up with TRBD1. V gave up 7 bases and J gave up 1 base; unmatched junction bases: 6. Germline values: CDR1 MDHEN, CDR2 SYDVKM. This CDR3 spans 14 amino acids. This CDR3 reads CASTPGQDSYEQYF. CDR3 nucleotide sequence: TGTGCCAGCACGCCGGGACAGGATTCCTACGAGCAGTACTTC.

This clone came up a few times. The identical CDR3 is also encoded by other nucleotide sequences in the sample. The chain couples TRBV28 to TRBJ2-2; TRBD1 aligns across 9 bases. Trimming removed 6 bases from V and 2 bases from J; junction bases left unmatched: 4. The CDR3 is made up of 15 amino acids. Per germline, CDR1 MDHEN and CDR2 SYDVKM. The CDR3 protein is CASSLQGANTGELFF. DNA of the CDR3: TGTGCCAGCAGCCTACAGGGGGCAAACACCGGGGAGCTGTTTTTT.

The chain couples TRBV5-1 to TRBJ1-3, with D possibly TRBD1 on 5 matching bases. CDR3 length: 16 residues. Trimming took off 3 bases at V and 2 bases at J, with 15 bases between the two ends. Germline lookup yields CDR1 SGHRS and CDR2 YFSETQ. The CDR3 reads CASSYRDAGPGNTIYF. Written as DNA, the CDR3 is TGCGCCAGCAGCTATCGGGACGCCGGCCCTGGAAACACCATATATTTT. Filled out from reference TRBV5-1 and TRBJ1-3, the complete variable domain reads KAGVTQTPRYLIKTRGQQVTLSCSPISGHRSVSWYQQTPGQGLQFLFEYFSETQRNKGNFPGRFSGRQFSNSRSEMNVSTLELGDSALYLCASSYRDAGPGNTIYFGEGSWLTVV.

This clone was seen more than once but under ten times. This chain uses TRBV28 with TRBJ2-1; D is ambiguous. Trimming took off 5 bases at V and 3 bases at J, with 11 bases between the two ends. The CDR3 is 14 residues long. Germline CDR1 MDHEN, CDR2 SYDVKM. The CDR3 region is CASSAVGIYNEQFF. In nucleotides, the CDR3 is TGTGCCAGCAGTGCGGTGGGGATCTACAATGAGCAGTTCTTC.

In its sample, this clone was seen a few times. The V and J genes are TRBV14 and TRBJ1-1; D might be TRBD1 (6 bases). Trimming pared 1 base from V and 5 bases from J, leaving 8 bases between. Germline assignment: CDR1 SGHDN and CDR2 FVKESK. The CDR3 length is 13 residues. Here the CDR3 DNA reads TGTGCCAGCAGCCAAGGGACAGCGACTGAAGCTTTCTTT. As protein: CASSQGTATEAFF.

This chain's CDR3 is CSVSVGGLITEAFF. In DNA, the CDR3 is TGCAGCGTTAGTGTCGGGGGGCTCATCACTGAAGCTTTCTTT. The chain uses TRBV29-1 and TRBJ1-1; TRBD1 is a possible D gene (6 bases). In germline, CDR1 is SQVTM, CDR2 ANQGSEA. With 5 bases removed from V and 4 bases from J, the gap between germline ends came to 17 bases. The CDR3 totals 14 residues.

This clone was detected a few times. This chain connects TRBV5-6 to TRBJ1-1; 7 bases map to TRBD1. This CDR3 has 19 residues. Germline CDR1 SGHDT, CDR2 YYEEEE. J gave up 0 bases and V 2 bases, and 16 bases lay outside the gene matches. For the CDR3, the DNA is TGTGCCAGCAGCTTACCAACATCATATCCCGGGACAGTGAACACTGAAGCTTTCTTT. Translated: CASSLPTSYPGTVNTEAFF.

This chain connects TRBV30 to TRBJ1-1, with D unclear. The CDR3 spans 11 residues. The germline CDR1 and CDR2 sequences are GTSNPN and SVGIG (reference sequence). The germline V and J ends were trimmed by 3 bases and 4 bases, with 6 bases remaining between them. The chain's CDR3 is CAWSGSTEAFF. The CDR3 bases are TGTGCCTGGAGCGGGAGCACTGAAGCTTTCTTT.

V usage is TRBV2 and J usage is TRBJ2-3; 10 bases fit TRBD2. Trimming removed 6 bases from V and 0 bases from J; junction bases left unmatched: 21. CDR1 is SNHLY and CDR2 is FYNNEI in the germline V gene. The CDR3 extends over 21 amino acids. The chain's CDR3 is CASRSVLKGLATKTSTDTQYF. CDR3 sequence (DNA): TGTGCCAGCAGAAGCGTCCTTAAGGGACTAGCGACAAAAACTAGCACAGATACGCAGTATTTT.

This clone was seen more than once but under ten times. The V and J genes are TRBV29-1 and TRBJ2-1; D unresolved. CDR3 length equals 12 residues. Germline loops: CDR1 SQVTM, CDR2 ANQGSEA. V lost 4 bases and J 8 bases, leaving 12 bases between the germline ends. This CDR3 is CSVVTRVHEQFF. CDR3 DNA sequence: TGCAGCGTTGTTACTCGGGTCCATGAGCAGTTCTTC.

This clone was seen more than once but under ten times. The chain employs TRBV29-1 and TRBJ2-7, with TRBD1 identical over 9 bases. Trimming at V came to 8 bases and at J to 2 bases, leaving 4 bases not matched to a gene. The CDR3 is made up of 12 amino acids. The germline gives CDR1 SQVTM, CDR2 ANQGSEA. The DNA for the CDR3 is TGCAGCACCCGGGACAGGGCCTACGAGCAGTACTTC. The encoded protein is CSTRDRAYEQYF.

This CDR3 is CAIRSGTVQTDTQYF. The CDR3 nucleotides read TGTGCCATCAGAAGCGGGACAGTCCAAACAGATACGCAGTATTTT. The chain joins TRBV10-3 to TRBJ2-3; either TRBD1 or TRBD2 may fit D (7 bases each). Trimming left V 6 bases short and J 3 bases short, with 16 bases between. The CDR3 consists of 15 residues. The germline gives CDR1 ENHRY, CDR2 SYGVKD.

The chain recombines TRBV14 with TRBJ2-3, with 8 bases matching TRBD2. The CDR3 loop spans 16 amino acids. The V gene's germline CDR1 is SGHDN and CDR2 FVKESK. The V segment lost 3 bases and the J segment 1 base; nucleotides outside the gene matches: 6. CDR3 protein: CASSHIAGLGTDTQYF. CDR3 in DNA: TGTGCCAGCAGCCATATAGCGGGACTAGGCACAGATACGCAGTATTTT.

This clone has a handful of counts. The chain employs TRBV10-3 and TRBJ1-2; D not resolved. V was pared by 0 bases and J by 5 bases, with 10 bases between. The CDR3 contains 14 residues. The germline V gene encodes CDR1 ENHRY and CDR2 SYGVKD. The chain's CDR3 is CAISESGPSYGYTF. For the CDR3, the DNA is TGTGCCATCAGTGAGTCTGGGCCATCGTATGGCTACACCTTC.

The chain links TRBV9 to TRBJ1-2; no clear D gene. Trimming stripped 0 bases from V and 3 bases from J, with 15 bases between. Germline CDR1 and CDR2: SGDLS and YYNGEE. There are 16 residues in the CDR3. The CDR3 DNA reads as TGTGCCAGCAGCGTAGCTTCCGCAGGCCTCTACTATGGCTACACCTTC. It is translated as CASSVASAGLYYGYTF.